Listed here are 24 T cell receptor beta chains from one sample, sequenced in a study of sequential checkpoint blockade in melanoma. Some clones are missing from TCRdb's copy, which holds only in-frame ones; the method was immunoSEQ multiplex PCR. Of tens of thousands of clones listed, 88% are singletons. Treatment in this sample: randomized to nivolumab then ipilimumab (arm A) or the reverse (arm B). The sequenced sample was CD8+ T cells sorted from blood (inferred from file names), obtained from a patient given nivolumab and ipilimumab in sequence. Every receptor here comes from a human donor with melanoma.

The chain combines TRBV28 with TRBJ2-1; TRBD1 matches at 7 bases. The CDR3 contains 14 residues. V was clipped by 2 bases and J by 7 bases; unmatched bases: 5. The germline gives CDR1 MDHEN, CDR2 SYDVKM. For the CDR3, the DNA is TGTGCCAGCAGTTTACCCTCAGGGGGAAATGAGCAGTTCTTC. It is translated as CASSLPSGGNEQFF.

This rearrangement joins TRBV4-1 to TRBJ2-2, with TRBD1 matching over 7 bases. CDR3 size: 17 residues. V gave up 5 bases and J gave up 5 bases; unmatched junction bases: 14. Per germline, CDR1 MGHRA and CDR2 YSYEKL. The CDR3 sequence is CASSSKVTGVGTGELFF. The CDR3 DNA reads TGCGCCAGCAGCTCCAAAGTCACAGGGGTTGGGACCGGGGAGCTGTTTTTT.

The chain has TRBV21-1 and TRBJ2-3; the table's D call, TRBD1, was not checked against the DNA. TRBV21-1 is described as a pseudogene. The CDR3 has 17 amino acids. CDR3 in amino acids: CASSPRVYRASTDTQYF. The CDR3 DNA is TGTGCCAGCAGCCCTCGGGTCTACAGGGCGAGCACAGATACGCAGTATTTT.

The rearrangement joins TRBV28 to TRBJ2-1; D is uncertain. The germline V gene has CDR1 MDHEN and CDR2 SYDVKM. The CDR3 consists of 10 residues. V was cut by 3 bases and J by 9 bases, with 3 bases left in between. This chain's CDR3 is CASSFSEQFF. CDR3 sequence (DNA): TGTGCCAGCAGTTTCTCTGAGCAGTTCTTC.

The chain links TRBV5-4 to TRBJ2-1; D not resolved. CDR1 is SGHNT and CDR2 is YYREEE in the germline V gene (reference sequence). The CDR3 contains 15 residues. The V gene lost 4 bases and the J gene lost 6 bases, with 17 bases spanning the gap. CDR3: CASSTVGDPVNEQFF. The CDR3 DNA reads TGTGCCAGCAGCACCGTTGGAGACCCAGTCAATGAGCAGTTCTTC. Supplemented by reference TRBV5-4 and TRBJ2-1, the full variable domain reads ETGVTQSPTHLIKTRGQQVTLRCSSQSGHNTVSWYQQALGQGPQFIFQYYREEENGRGNFPPRFSGLQFPNYSSELNVNALELDDSALYLCASSTVGDPVNEQFFGPGTRLTVL.

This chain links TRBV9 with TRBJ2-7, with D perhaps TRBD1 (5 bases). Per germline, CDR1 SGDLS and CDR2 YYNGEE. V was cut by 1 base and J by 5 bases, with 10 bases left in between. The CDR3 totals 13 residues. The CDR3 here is CASSVRGEDEQYF. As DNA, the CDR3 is TGTGCCAGCAGCGTAAGGGGCGAGGACGAGCAGTACTTC.

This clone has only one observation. The DNA for the CDR3 is TGTGCCATCTGGGGGGAGGGGCCCACTGAAGCTTTCTTT. Residues: CAIWGEGPTEAFF. V is TRBV10-3 and J is TRBJ1-1, with a weak D call TRBD1 (5 bases). The length of the CDR3 is 13 residues. Trimming stripped 8 bases from V and 4 bases from J, with 14 bases between. Germline lookup yields CDR1 ENHRY and CDR2 SYGVKD.

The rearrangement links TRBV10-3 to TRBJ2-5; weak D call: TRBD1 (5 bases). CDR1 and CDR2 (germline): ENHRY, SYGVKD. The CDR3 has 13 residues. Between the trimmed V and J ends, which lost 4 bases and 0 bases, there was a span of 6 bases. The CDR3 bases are TGTGCCATCAGTGCAGGGTACCAAGAGACCCAGTACTTC. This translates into CAISAGYQETQYF.

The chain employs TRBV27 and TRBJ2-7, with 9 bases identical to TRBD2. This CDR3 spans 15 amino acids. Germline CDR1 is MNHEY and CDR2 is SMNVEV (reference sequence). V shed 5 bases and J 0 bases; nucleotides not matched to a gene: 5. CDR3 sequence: CASSPGLALSYEQYF. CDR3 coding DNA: TGTGCCAGCAGTCCGGGACTAGCCCTCTCCTACGAGCAGTACTTC.

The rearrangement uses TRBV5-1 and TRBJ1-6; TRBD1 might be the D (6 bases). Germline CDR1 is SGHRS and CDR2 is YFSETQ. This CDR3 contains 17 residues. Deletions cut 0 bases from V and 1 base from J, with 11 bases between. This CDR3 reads CASSLEGGRSYNSPLHF. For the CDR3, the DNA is TGCGCCAGCAGCTTGGAAGGGGGTAGATCCTATAATTCACCCCTCCACTTT.

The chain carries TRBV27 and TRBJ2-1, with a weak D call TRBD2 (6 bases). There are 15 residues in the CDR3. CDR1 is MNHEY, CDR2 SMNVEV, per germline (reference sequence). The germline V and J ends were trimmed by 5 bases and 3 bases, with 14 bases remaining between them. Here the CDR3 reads CASSRTLASYNEQFF. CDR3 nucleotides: TGTGCCAGCAGTCGGACTCTAGCGAGCTACAATGAGCAGTTCTTC.

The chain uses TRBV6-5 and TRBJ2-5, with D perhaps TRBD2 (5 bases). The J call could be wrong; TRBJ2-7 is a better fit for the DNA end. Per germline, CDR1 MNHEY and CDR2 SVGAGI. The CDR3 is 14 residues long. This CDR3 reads CASSYSAGTYEQYF. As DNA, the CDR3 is TGTGCCAGCAGTTACTCGGCGGGCACCTACGAGCAGTACTTC.

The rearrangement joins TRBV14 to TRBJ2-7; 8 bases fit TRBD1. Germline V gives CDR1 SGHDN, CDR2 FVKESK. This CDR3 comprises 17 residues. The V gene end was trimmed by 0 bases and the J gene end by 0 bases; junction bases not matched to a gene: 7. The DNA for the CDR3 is TGTGCCAGCAGCCAAGATGCAGGGGACAGGAGCTCCTACGAGCAGTACTTC. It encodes CASSQDAGDRSSYEQYF.

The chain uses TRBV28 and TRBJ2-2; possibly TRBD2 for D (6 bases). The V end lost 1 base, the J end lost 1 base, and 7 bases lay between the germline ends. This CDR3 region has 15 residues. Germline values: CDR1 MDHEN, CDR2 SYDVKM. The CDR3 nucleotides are TGTGCCAGCAGTTTATCCGGGGGGAACACCGGGGAGCTGTTTTTT. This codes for CASSLSGGNTGELFF.

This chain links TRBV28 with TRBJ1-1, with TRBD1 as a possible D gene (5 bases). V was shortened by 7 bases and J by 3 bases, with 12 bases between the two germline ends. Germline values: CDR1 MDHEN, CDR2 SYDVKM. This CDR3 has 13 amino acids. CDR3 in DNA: TGTGCCAGCAATCTCATAGGGGACACTGAAGCTTTCTTT. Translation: CASNLIGDTEAFF.

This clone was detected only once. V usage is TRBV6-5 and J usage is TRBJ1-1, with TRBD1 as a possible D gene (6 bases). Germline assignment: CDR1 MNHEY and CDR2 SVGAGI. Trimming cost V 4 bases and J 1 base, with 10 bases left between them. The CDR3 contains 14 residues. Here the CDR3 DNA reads TGTGCCAGCAGTTTGACAGGTACGAACACTGAAGCTTTCTTT. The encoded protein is CASSLTGTNTEAFF.

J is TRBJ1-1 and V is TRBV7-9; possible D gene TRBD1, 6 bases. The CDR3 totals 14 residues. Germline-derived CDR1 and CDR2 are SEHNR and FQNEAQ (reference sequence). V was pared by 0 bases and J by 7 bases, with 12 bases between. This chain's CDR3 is CASSLATGLDEAFF. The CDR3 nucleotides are TGTGCCAGCAGCTTAGCCACAGGGCTGGATGAAGCTTTCTTT.

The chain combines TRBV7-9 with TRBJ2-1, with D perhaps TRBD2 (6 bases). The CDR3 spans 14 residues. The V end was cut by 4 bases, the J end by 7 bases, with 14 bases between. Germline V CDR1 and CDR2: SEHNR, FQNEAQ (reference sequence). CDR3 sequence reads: CASSSRLEWNEQFF. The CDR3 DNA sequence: TGTGCCAGCAGCTCGCGACTAGAGTGGAATGAGCAGTTCTTC.

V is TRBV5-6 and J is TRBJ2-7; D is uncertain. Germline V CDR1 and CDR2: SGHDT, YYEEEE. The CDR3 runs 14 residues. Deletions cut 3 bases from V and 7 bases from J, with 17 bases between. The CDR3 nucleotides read TGTGCCAGCAGCTCCCCCTTTGAGGCTTGGGAGCAGTACGTC. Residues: CASSSPFEAWEQYV.

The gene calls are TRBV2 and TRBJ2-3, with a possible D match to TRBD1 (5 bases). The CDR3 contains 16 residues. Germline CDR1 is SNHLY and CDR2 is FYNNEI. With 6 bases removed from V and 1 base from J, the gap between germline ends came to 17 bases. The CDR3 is CASRGMGQMGTDTQYF. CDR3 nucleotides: TGTGCCAGCAGGGGGATGGGGCAAATGGGCACAGATACGCAGTATTTT.

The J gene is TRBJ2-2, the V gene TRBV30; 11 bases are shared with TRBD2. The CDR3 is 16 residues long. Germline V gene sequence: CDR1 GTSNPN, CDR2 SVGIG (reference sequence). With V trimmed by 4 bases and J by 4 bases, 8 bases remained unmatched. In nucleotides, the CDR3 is TGTGCCTGGACTCTCCCGGGACTAGCGGTCACCGGGGAGCTGTTTTTT. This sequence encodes CAWTLPGLAVTGELFF.

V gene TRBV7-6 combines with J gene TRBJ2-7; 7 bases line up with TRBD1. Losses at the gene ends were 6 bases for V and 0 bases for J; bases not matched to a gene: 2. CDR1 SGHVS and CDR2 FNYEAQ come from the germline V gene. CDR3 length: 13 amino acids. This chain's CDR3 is CASSRDSSYEQYF. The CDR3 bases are TGTGCCAGCAGTCGGGACAGCTCCTACGAGCAGTACTTC.

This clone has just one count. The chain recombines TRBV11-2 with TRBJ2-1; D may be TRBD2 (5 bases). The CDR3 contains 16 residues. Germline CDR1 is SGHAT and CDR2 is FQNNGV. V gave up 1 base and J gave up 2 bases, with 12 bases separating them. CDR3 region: CASSLGSGVAYNEQFF. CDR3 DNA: TGTGCCAGCAGCTTAGGGTCCGGGGTTGCCTACAATGAGCAGTTCTTC.

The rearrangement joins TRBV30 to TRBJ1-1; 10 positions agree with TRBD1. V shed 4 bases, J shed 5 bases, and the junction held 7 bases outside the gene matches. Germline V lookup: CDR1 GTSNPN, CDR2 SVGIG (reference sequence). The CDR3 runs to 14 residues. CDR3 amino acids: CAWKPGQGRTEAFF. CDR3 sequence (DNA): TGTGCCTGGAAACCGGGACAGGGGAGGACTGAAGCTTTCTTT.